This T cell receptor (beta chain) was profiled in a study of STAT3 mutations in large granular lymphocyte leukemia. Whole-study findings and limits: Persisting codominant clonotypes may have hidden a small pathogenic clone. In T-cell large granular lymphocyte leukemia, about half of patients showed multiple immunodominant subclonotypes. All newly emerging clones after therapy were STAT3 wild type.

Each sample's TCRbeta library yielded on average around 41,000 productive templates. Generated by immunoSEQ multiplex PCR, the TCRdb table keeps only in-frame clones and is missing some. The repertoire consists of a few thousand clones, with more than 60% occurring once and the leading ten covering over 65%. This CDR3 has 13 residues. V gave up 0 bases and J gave up 15 bases, with 15 bases separating them. Per the germline V gene, CDR1 is MGHRA and CDR2 is YSYEKL. Note on this clone: What it binds is not known.

Sequencing was performed on peripheral blood mononuclear cells. The chain carries TRBV4-1 and TRBJ2-1; weak D call: TRBD2 (5 bases). This receptor was obtained from a middle-aged man with T-cell large granular lymphocyte leukemia. Some clones in this sample may be carry-over from other donors' samples. The CDR3 DNA follows: TGCGCCAGCAGCCAAGAAGCGGCAGCCAGGTTGTTCTTC. As protein: CASSQEAAARLFF.